This T cell receptor (beta chain) was identified during a study of T-cell reconstitution after alpha-beta-depleted transplantation in children. Findings and limits, study-wide: From surviving recipient T cells and thymic progenitors came the high day-60 TCRbeta diversity observed in some patients. A year post-transplant, T-cell counts and diversity derived mostly from newly produced T cells.

CDR1 is MNHNS, CDR2 SASEGT, per germline. V lost 6 bases, J lost 3 bases, and 7 bases stayed unmatched. The CDR3 spans 15 residues. This clonotype was seen a handful of times. Its antigen is currently unknown. Unique molecular identifiers were built into the TCRbeta library. TCRdb re-called the PCR reads with MiXCR, one entry per CDR3 protein. Of 900,000 or so distinct CDR3 sequences detected, roughly 15% appear once; the ten largest clones hold around 5%. Here the sequenced sample was PBMCs, mostly from graft donor cells, taken 360 days after TCRalphabeta/CD19-depleted stem cell transplant. The chain uses TRBV6-1 and TRBJ2-7; the match to TRBD1 covers 11 bases. This TCR derives from a male patient between 5 and 17 years old who had a stem cell transplant for acute lymphoblastic leukemia, so the T cells may come from the graft donor. The CDR3 loop reads CASSQSGTGGYEQYF. CDR3 coding DNA: TGTGCCAGCAGCCAGAGCGGGACAGGGGGCTACGAGCAGTACTTC.